Listed below are T cell receptor beta chains from one sample, sequenced in a study of TIL therapy for anti-PD-1-resistant metastatic lung cancer. The data were produced by immunoSEQ multiplex PCR, yet TCRdb's version contains in-frame clones alone and is incomplete. The table records approximately 57,000 clones, approximately 75% of them present only once. The specimen comprised blood, sampled at baseline. The receptor set was obtained from a person aged 25-85 years with non-small cell lung cancer. Each CDR3 is given without its conserved first and last residue.

V gene	J gene	CDR3 protein
TRBV10-3	TRBJ2-3	AISWNPTDTQY
TRBV4-2	TRBJ1-5	ASSQDRGSNQPQH
TRBV6-6	TRBJ2-2	ASRTSGVNTGELF
TRBV5-1	TRBJ2-2	ASSPGTGTNTGELF
TRBV5-1	TRBJ1-5	ASRYGWDSNQPQH
TRBV28	TRBJ2-7	ASTVWATGEQY
TRBV5-4	TRBJ2-5	ASSLFHSGGPERVQY
TRBV11-2	TRBJ1-6	ASSSLRDSGSPLH
TRBV28	TRBJ2-7	ASHSGGAGYEQY
TRBV7-6	TRBJ2-2	ASSLPFSGGANTGELF
TRBV19	TRBJ1-4	ASSMTENNEKLF
TRBV6-2/TRBV6-3	TRBJ1-1	ASSSPGTFTEAF
TRBV11-2	TRBJ2-6	ASSFSSGANVLT
TRBV11-2	TRBJ2-5	ASSPGQGGWETQY
TRBV18	TRBJ2-3	ASSDPGGTDTQY
TRBV7-9	TRBJ1-5	ASSLVEDRGNQPQH
TRBV30	TRBJ2-3	AWSVLRGWPS
TRBV15	TRBJ1-5	ATSRATTGNQPQH
TRBV11-2	TRBJ1-3	ASSLSQVGGNTIY
TRBV19	TRBJ1-2	ASSPGTGIYGYT
TRBV4-2	TRBJ1-1	ASSQDGLSTADTEAF
TRBV5-6	TRBJ1-2	ASSSAEYGYT
TRBV10-3	TRBJ2-3	AISVPSADTQY
TRBV30	TRBJ1-3	AWRTGQGDISGNTIY
TRBV12-3/TRBV12-4	TRBJ1-4	ASSLGTVDKLF
TRBV9	TRBJ2-3	ASSPTSGRFSDTQY
TRBV9	TRBJ1-5	ASSAREGGQPQH
TRBV19	TRBJ2-2	ASSGQGGTGELF
TRBV7-3	TRBJ1-1	ASSPRGTGGFGDTEAF
TRBV28	TRBJ1-6	ASTLGEGAYYNSPLH
TRBV27	TRBJ1-5	ASSLGGAEDPQH
TRBV3-1/TRBV3-2	TRBJ2-3	ASSRQNAGVADTQY
TRBV5-1	TRBJ2-1	ASSPSPGQGRYEQF
TRBV24-1	TRBJ2-1	ATSFSGAAYNEQF
TRBV6-6	TRBJ1-1	ASTVLGEAF
TRBV6-2/TRBV6-3	TRBJ1-5	ASGLRGHQPQH
TRBV9	TRBJ1-1	ASSTRTGTEAF
TRBV5-6	TRBJ2-3	ASSLKLTDTQY
TRBV18	TRBJ2-2	ASSPPGGLANTGELF
TRBV19	TRBJ2-7	ASSTRDGYEQY
TRBV6-5	TRBJ1-2	ASSNKIGYT
TRBV28	TRBJ1-1	ASPPRGRVNTEAF
TRBV6-5	TRBJ1-1	ASSYRGYTEAF
TRBV7-9	TRBJ2-1	ASSRASSNEQF
TRBV6-5	TRBJ1-6	ASSLDRNNSPLH
TRBV6-2/TRBV6-3	TRBJ2-7	ASSRGIGSYEQY
TRBV19	TRBJ2-2	ASIMLAGGHTGELF
TRBV7-8	TRBJ2-7	ASRPRQGPYEQY
TRBV11-2	TRBJ2-3	ASSSPGLAGGSTDTQY
TRBV11-2	TRBJ2-7	ASSLGPAAAYEQY